This TCR beta chain is drawn from a study of cytomegalovirus exposure and HLA in healthy donors. The table came from immunoSEQ multiplex PCR; TCRdb's copy has only in-frame clones and leaves some out. Of under 100,000 clones in the sample, more than 70% are singletons; the top ten hold about 12%. Donors came from a validation cohort of approximately 110 subjects, distinct from the first 666-subject cohort. The study, taken as a whole, reports: In vitro confirmation showed a few CMV-associated chains to be CMV antigen specific. There were about 160 TCR beta chains listed as cytomegalovirus-associated.

The CDR3 is 13 amino acids. Germline-derived CDR1 and CDR2 are SGHRS and YFSETQ. The V gene lost 2 bases and the J gene lost 3 bases, with 5 bases spanning the gap. The sample holds a few counts of this clone. Antigen: not known. The chain couples TRBV5-1 to TRBJ2-2; no clear D. Sequenced: PBMCs. This receptor was taken from a woman younger than 35 in good health and CMV-seropositive. The CDR3 region is CASSFYDTGELFF. Here the CDR3 DNA reads TGCGCCAGCAGCTTCTATGACACCGGGGAGCTGTTTTTT. Full variable domain (missing parts from reference TRBV5-1 and TRBJ2-2): KAGVTQTPRYLIKTRGQQVTLSCSPISGHRSVSWYQQTPGQGLQFLFEYFSETQRNKGNFPGRFSGRQFSNSRSEMNVSTLELGDSALYLCASSFYDTGELFFGEGSRLTVL.